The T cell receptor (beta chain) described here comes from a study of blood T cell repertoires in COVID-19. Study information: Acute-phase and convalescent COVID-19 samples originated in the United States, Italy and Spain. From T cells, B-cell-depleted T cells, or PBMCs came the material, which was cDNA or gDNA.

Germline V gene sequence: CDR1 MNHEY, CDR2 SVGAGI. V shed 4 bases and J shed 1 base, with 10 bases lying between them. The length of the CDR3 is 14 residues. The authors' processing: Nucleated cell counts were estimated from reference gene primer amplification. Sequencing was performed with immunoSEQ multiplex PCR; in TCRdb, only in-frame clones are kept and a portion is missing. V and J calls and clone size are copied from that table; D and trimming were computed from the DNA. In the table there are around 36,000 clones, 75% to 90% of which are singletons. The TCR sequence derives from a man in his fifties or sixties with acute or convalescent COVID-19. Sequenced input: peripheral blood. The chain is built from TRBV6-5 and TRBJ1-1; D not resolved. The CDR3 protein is CASSWNEGNTEAFF. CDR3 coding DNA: TGTGCCAGCAGTTGGAATGAGGGGAACACTGAAGCTTTCTTT.